This T cell receptor beta chain is drawn from a study of cytomegalovirus exposure and HLA in healthy donors. The CDR3 extends over 14 amino acids. Trimming took 3 bases from V and 2 from J; bases not matched to a gene: 2. The germline V gene has CDR1 SGHTA and CDR2 FQGNSA. 60 Vbeta and 13 Jbeta primers were used in PCR. The protocol was immunoSEQ multiplex PCR, while the TCRdb copy is restricted to in-frame clones and leaves out a portion. The sample yields 150,000 to 180,000 clones, more than 75% seen once. Sequencing used PBMCs. The chain links TRBV7-2 to TRBJ2-7, with 9 bases fitting TRBD2. The receptor's source is a woman between 40 and 50 years old in good health and CMV-seropositive. The CDR3 DNA is TGTGCCAGCAGCTTGTCTAGCGGGGCCTACGAGCAGTACTTC. Amino acid sequence: CASSLSSGAYEQYF.